This TCR beta chain was sequenced during a study of HIV-infected children after antiretroviral therapy interruption. Across the study: Interruption-arm sampling covered weeks 0, 12, interruption end (24 or 48), and about 3 years post-study.

This sample's treatment: PENTA 11 planned treatment interruption arm or continuous ART arm. There are a few counts of this clonotype. The TCR library was built from RNA with a 3' RACE protocol and unique molecular identifiers. TCRdb itself ran the 3' RACE reads through MiXCR, one entry per CDR3 protein. The sample lists about 83,000 distinct CDR3 sequences; about 7% were seen once. V shed 1 base and J shed 5 bases, with 8 bases lying between them. This CDR3 is 13 amino acids long. Material: CD45RA+ CD4+ T cells from PBMCs, pooled from several time points, obtained from a donor given antiretroviral therapy, either interrupted or continuous. Subset reported: naive CD4+ CD45RA+ CD45RO- T cells. The TCR comes from a pool of human donors with HIV. The rearrangement links TRBV12-3 or TRBV12-4 to TRBJ1-2; a weak D match, TRBD1 (6 bases). CDR3 amino acids: CASSLGTGYGYTF. The CDR3 DNA sequence: TGTGCCAGCAGTTTAGGTACAGGGTATGGCTACACCTTC.